This entry features one T cell receptor beta chain sequence. What antigen it recognizes has not been identified. No base quality information exists; no much larger clone differs at one position. The sample comes from a study of T-cell reconstitution after alpha-beta-depleted transplantation in children (dated by TCRdb to about 2016). Some background on the complete study: The study quantitatively tracked T-cell immune reconstitution after TCRalphabeta/CD19-depleted allogeneic hematopoietic cell transplantation in children using TCR repertoire profiling.

Library prep was done by PCR. Sequenced using an Illumina HiSeq 2500. Molecular barcoding was employed in the preparation of TCR libraries, with unique molecular identifiers being used to normalize TCRbeta repertoire quantification. TCRdb passed the public sequencing reads through fastp at Q25 and MiXCR, retaining productive beta sequences. Merged by CDR3 protein, the rows form single entries marked with the most common genes and DNA. This sample comprises 440,000 or so distinct CDR3 sequences, roughly a tenth of them detected only once. In total, the top ten clones hold nearly 5.5% of the sample. Reading the germline V gene (reference sequence) gives CDR1 DFQATT and CDR2 SNEGSKA. Cut back by 6 bases and 7 bases, the V and J ends lie 13 bases apart. The CDR3 numbers 11 residues from cysteine through phenylalanine. The entry retains the CDR3 DNA only, 33 bases that are in frame from base 1.

The sample was PBMCs from the stem cell graft donor, taken from the stem cell graft. Here the chain combines TRBV20-1 and TRBJ2-7, with a tentative D gene TRBD2 over 5 matching bases. The sequence was collected from a human donor who donated a stem cell graft to a child with acute myeloid leukemia. The nucleotides read TGCAGTGCCACTATAAGGGAGGAGCAGTACTTC. Its product reads: CSATIREEQYF.